This T cell receptor beta chain comes out of a study of regulatory T cells in long-lasting Graves disease. Study-wide results and caveats: Small numbers of samples may have cut accuracy.

Time point reported: newly diagnosed GD, antithyroid drugs for less than 3 months. PBMC-extracted RNA yielded the TCR library. Clinicians diagnosed Graves' disease using American Thyroid Association guidelines. Researchers made TCR beta libraries by using iRepertoire HTBI primers and running Arm-PCR on CDR3 regions. Each CDR3 protein gets one entry after TCRdb re-called the multiplex PCR reads with MiXCR. The repertoire holds about 610,000 distinct CDR3 sequences, with about 16% as singletons. V was clipped by 4 bases and J by 7 bases, with 11 bases between them. CDR3 size: 13 residues. Per germline, CDR1 MNHEY and CDR2 SVGAGI. This clonotype was found many times. Its antigen is undetermined. This sample was shared with a second study, whose subject was T cells in Graves' hyperthyroidism and ophthalmopathy.

The V and J genes are TRBV6-5 and TRBJ2-1; D is perhaps TRBD1 (5 bases). This TCR was recovered from a man in his late teens or twenties with Graves disease. The material was peripheral blood mononuclear cells (PBMCs), obtained at new diagnosis, from a patient treated with antithyroid drugs. The chain's CDR3 is CASSFVPGNEQFF. CDR3 coding DNA: TGTGCCAGCAGTTTCGTCCCAGGGAATGAGCAGTTCTTC.